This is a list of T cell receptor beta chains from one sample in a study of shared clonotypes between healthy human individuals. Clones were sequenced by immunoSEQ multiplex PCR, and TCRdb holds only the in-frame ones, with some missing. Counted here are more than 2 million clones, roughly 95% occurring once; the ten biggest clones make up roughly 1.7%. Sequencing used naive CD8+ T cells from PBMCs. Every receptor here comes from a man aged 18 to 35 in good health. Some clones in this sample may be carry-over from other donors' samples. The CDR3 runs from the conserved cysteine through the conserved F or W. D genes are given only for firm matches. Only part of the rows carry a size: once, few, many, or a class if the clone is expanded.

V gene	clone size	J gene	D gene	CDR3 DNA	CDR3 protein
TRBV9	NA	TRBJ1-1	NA	TGTGCCAGCAGCGTAGGGCCGGGGACGAACACTGAAGCTTTCTTT	CASSVGPGTNTEAFF
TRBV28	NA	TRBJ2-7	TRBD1	TGTGCCAGCAGTCCCTGGACAGGCCTCATGGAGCAGTACTTC	CASSPWTGLMEQYF
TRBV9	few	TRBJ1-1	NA	TGTGCCAGCAGCGTAGGTCAGGCTGAAGCTTTCTTT	CASSVGQAEAFF
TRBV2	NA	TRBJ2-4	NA	TGTGCCAGCCTCCAGGCCAAAAACATTCAGTACTTC	CASLQAKNIQYF
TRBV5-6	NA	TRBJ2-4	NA	TGTGCCAGCAGCTCCGGGATGGGTCGGAACATTCAGTACTTC	CASSSGMGRNIQYF
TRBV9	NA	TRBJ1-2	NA	TGTGCCAGCAGCGCCACGGAGTATGGATACACCTTC	CASSATEYGYTF
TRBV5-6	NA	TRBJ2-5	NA	TGTGCCAGCAGCTCCTTCAGAGGTGGAGAGACCCAGTACTTC	CASSSFRGGETQYF
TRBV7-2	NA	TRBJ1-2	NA	TGTGCCAGCAGCTTAGGCCCCGGGGGGGCTATGGCATACGGCTACACCTTC	CASSLGPGGAMAYGYTF
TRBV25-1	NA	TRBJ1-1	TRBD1	TGTGCCAGCAGTCAGGGACAGGGGACTGAAGCTTTCTTT	CASSQGQGTEAFF
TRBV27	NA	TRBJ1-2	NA	TGTGCCAGCAGTACAGGGAGTAACTATGGCTACACCTTC	CASSTGSNYGYTF
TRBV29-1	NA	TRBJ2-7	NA	TGCAGCGTTGAAGCCAAGACCTGGGACGGAACCTACGAGCAGTACTTC	CSVEAKTWDGTYEQYF
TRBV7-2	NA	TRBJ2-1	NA	TGTGCCAGCAGCACCGACGTTGGCTACCCTACCAATGAGCAGTTCTTC	CASSTDVGYPTNEQFF
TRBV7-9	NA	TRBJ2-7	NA	TGTGCCAGCAGCTTAGGGGCGACAGGCACCGAGCAGTACTTC	CASSLGATGTEQYF
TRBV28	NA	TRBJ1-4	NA	TGTGCCATCAGTGGGGGGCAGTTGAATGAAAAACTGTTTTTT	CAISGGQLNEKLFF
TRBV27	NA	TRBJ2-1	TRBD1	TGTGCCAGCAGCCCAACAGGGGGCGTCTTTATCTCTTACAATGAGCAGTTCTTC	CASSPTGGVFISYNEQFF
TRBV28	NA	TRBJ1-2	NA	TGTGCCAGCAACCCGGCCGTTACCTCCTATGGCTACACCTTC	CASNPAVTSYGYTF
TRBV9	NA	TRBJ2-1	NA	TGTGCCAGCAGCGTAGGGCGGTACAATGAGCAGTTCTTC	CASSVGRYNEQFF
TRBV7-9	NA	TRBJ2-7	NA	TGTGCCAGCAGCTTAGAAAACGGCTACGAGCAGTACTTC	CASSLENGYEQYF
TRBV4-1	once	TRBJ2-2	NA	TGCGCCAGCAGCCAAGTTGGGGGCACCGGGGAGCTGTTTTTT	CASSQVGGTGELFF
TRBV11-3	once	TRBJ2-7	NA	TGTGCCAGCAGCTTATCCTGCTCCGACTACGAGCAGTACTTC	CASSLSCSDYEQYF
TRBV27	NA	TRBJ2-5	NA	TGTGCCTCCTCGGACAGACAAGAGACCCAGTACTTC	CASSDRQETQYF
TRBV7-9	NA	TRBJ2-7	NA	TGTGCCAGTCAACAGGGCGTGGTGCAAGGGCAGTACTTC	CASQQGVVQGQYF
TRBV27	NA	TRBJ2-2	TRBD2	TGTGCCAGCAGTTTGCGGCTAGCGGGAGGTGTGGCCGGGGAGCTGTTTTTT	CASSLRLAGGVAGELFF
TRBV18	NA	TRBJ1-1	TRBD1	TGTGCCAGCTCACTCACAGGGGGCCGTAGGATGAACACTGAAGCTTTCTTT	CASSLTGGRRMNTEAFF
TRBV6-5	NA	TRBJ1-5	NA	TGTGCCAGCAGTTCTGACAGTCGTCAGCCCCAGCATTTT	CASSSDSRQPQHF
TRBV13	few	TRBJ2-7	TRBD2	TGTGCCAGCACCGGGGGGGCAGGGCCCTACGAGCAGTACTTC	CASTGGAGPYEQYF
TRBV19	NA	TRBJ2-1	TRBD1	TGTGCCAGTAGTATAACGGGACAGGCGTACAATGAGCAGTTCTTC	CASSITGQAYNEQFF
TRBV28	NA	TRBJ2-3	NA	TGTGCCAGCAGTTTAACGGGACCCACCCCAGATACGCAGTATTTT	CASSLTGPTPDTQYF
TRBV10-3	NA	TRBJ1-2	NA	TGTGCCATCAGTGATCCCGAGGAATTATACTATGGCTACACCTTC	CAISDPEELYYGYTF
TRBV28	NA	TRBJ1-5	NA	TGTGCCAGCACCGTAGGGGGTAACCAGCCCCAGCATTTT	CASTVGGNQPQHF
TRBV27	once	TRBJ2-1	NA	TGTGCCAGCAGTTTATCGATGGGCCATAAGTACAATGAGCAGTTCTTC	CASSLSMGHKYNEQFF
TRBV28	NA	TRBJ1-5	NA	TGTGCCAGTGCTACAGGGCTGTATAGCAATCAGCCCCAGCATTTT	CASATGLYSNQPQHF
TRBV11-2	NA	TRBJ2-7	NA	TGTGCCAGCAGCTCGGACGCTTACTCCTACGAGCAGTACTTC	CASSSDAYSYEQYF
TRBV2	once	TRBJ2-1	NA	TGTGCCAGCAGTGAGAGCACGAGCTCCTACAATGAGCAGTTCTTC	CASSESTSSYNEQFF
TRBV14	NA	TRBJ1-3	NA	TGTGCCAGCAGCCTAACCGGGCCTCCGAGCTCTGGAAACACCATATATTTT	CASSLTGPPSSGNTIYF
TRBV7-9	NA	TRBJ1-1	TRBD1	TGTGCCAGCAGCGACCGGCCGGGACAGGGAATGAACACTGAAGCTTTCTTT	CASSDRPGQGMNTEAFF
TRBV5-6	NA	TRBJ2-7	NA	TGTGCCAGCAGCTGGACGCAGGGCTACGAGCAGTACTTC	CASSWTQGYEQYF
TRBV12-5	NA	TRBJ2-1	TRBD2	TGTGCTAGTGGTCACTGGACTAGCGGGAATGAGCAGTTCTTC	CASGHWTSGNEQFF
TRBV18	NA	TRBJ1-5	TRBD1	TGTGCCAGCTCACCCGGACAGGGGGTTGGTCAGCCCCAGCATTTT	CASSPGQGVGQPQHF
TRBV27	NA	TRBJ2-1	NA	TGTGCCAGCGGAGACGGGAGTGCTGAGCAGTTCTTC	CASGDGSAEQFF
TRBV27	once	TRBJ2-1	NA	TGTGCCAGCAGCGCCCGGGACGGATACAATGAGCAGTTCTTC	CASSARDGYNEQFF
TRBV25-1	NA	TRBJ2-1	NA	TGTGCCAGCAGTGGAACAGGGTACAATGAGCAGTTCTTC	CASSGTGYNEQFF